Below, 14 T cell receptor beta chains from the same sample are listed, as sequenced in a study of T cells after yellow fever vaccination. TCRdb re-derived calls from the 5' RACE reads in MiXCR, one entry per CDR3 protein. The data hold under 250,000 distinct CDR3 sequences, with roughly 3% observed a single time. The sample was CD4+ T cells sorted from PBMCs, taken 10 days after the yellow fever booster vaccination. Receptors originate from a man aged 18 to 30 who received the YFV17D yellow fever vaccine.

This rearrangement joins TRBV24-1 to TRBJ2-7, with 8 bases lining up with TRBD2. Trimming took 4 bases from V and 2 from J; bases not matched to a gene: 24. Germline assignment: CDR1 KGHDR and CDR2 SFDVKD. The CDR3 has 21 residues. CDR3 amino acids: CATSEHPPAPNLRGVTYEQYF. The CDR3 DNA is TGTGCCACCAGTGAACACCCCCCAGCCCCCAACTTGCGGGGGGTAACCTACGAGCAGTACTTC.

This clonotype was found a few times. The CDR3 DNA sequence: TGTGCCAGCAGCTTAATGTCCAGGGGCGAGCAGTACTTC. Protein product: CASSLMSRGEQYF. The rearrangement uses TRBV11-2 and TRBJ2-7; possibly TRBD1 for D (6 bases). This CDR3 spans 13 amino acids. V was trimmed by 2 bases and J by 6 bases, leaving 11 bases between them. Germline CDR1 is SGHAT and CDR2 is FQNNGV.

This clonotype has a handful of counts. This chain connects TRBV27 to TRBJ2-3; a possible D gene is TRBD1 (6 bases). Per the germline V gene, CDR1 is MNHEY and CDR2 is SMNVEV (reference sequence). V lost 2 bases and J 7 bases, leaving 10 bases between the germline ends. There are 13 residues in the CDR3. For the CDR3, the DNA is TGTGCCAGCAGTTTAAAACAGGGTAATACGCAGTATTTT. Its protein product is CASSLKQGNTQYF.

This clonotype was recorded many times. This chain joins TRBV12-3 or TRBV12-4 and TRBJ1-3; possibly TRBD1 for D (5 bases). Trimming shortened V by 7 bases and J by 1 base, and 8 bases separated the two germline ends. The CDR3 consists of 13 residues. The CDR3 DNA follows: TGTGCCAGCATGGAGGGGTCTGGAAACACCATATATTTT. Translated: CASMEGSGNTIYF.

The table lists this clonotype with many counts. The genes are TRBV12-3 or TRBV12-4 and TRBJ2-7, with TRBD1 as a possible D gene (7 bases). Trimming cost V 5 bases and J 7 bases, with 12 bases left between them. The CDR3 contains 12 residues. The CDR3 DNA sequence: TGTGCCAGCAGTAGACAGGGAGGTGAGCAGTACTTC. It is translated as CASSRQGGEQYF.

This clonotype turned up a few times. The chain uses TRBV7-9 and TRBJ2-1; the D is unclear. This CDR3 has 15 residues. V lost 5 bases and J 0 bases, leaving 11 bases between the germline ends. Germline CDR1 and CDR2: SEHNR and FQNEAQ (reference sequence). CDR3 region: CASSPRSSSYNEQFF. The CDR3 DNA is TGTGCCAGCAGCCCCCGAAGTAGCTCCTACAATGAGCAGTTCTTC.

In its sample, this clonotype was seen many times. The V call is TRBV10-3, the J call TRBJ2-7, with D unclear. CDR1 and CDR2 from the germline V gene are ENHRY and SYGVKD. This CDR3 region has 13 residues. Between the trimmed V and J ends, which lost 2 bases and 1 base, there was a span of 6 bases. The CDR3 sequence is CAISENWSYEQYV. The CDR3 DNA reads as TGTGCCATCAGTGAGAATTGGTCCTACGAGCAGTACGTC.

This clonotype was counted a few times. V is TRBV5-1 and J is TRBJ1-2; D may be TRBD1 (5 bases). The germline CDR1 and CDR2 sequences are SGHRS and YFSETQ. Deletions cut 0 bases from V and 8 bases from J, with 11 bases between. The CDR3 runs to 13 residues. In DNA, the CDR3 is TGCGCCAGCAGCTTGGTAGGGGCGCGAGGCTACACCTTC. This encodes CASSLVGARGYTF.

This clonotype has just a few counts. This chain joins TRBV6-2 or TRBV6-3 and TRBJ1-5; no clear D. Germline V gives CDR1 MNHEY, CDR2 SVGEGT. V was cut by 9 bases and J by 5 bases, with 17 bases left in between. This CDR3 is 14 amino acids long. CDR3 bases: TGTGCCAGTTCCTTTAGGGAGTACGATCAGCCCCAGCATTTT. Amino acids: CASSFREYDQPQHF.

This clonotype came up many times. The V and J genes are TRBV20-1 and TRBJ2-1; D not certain. This CDR3 contains 12 residues. Germline loops: CDR1 DFQATT, CDR2 SNEGSKA (reference sequence). Trimming stripped 6 bases from V and 6 bases from J, with 12 bases between. The CDR3 DNA sequence: TGCAGTGCCCGAATAGAGACCAATGAGCAGTTCTTC. Translating it yields CSARIETNEQFF.

This clonotype showed up just a few times. The V call is TRBV6-5, the J call TRBJ2-5, with D possibly matching TRBD2 (5 bases). Between the trimmed V and J ends, which lost 11 bases and 4 bases, there was a span of 17 bases. The CDR3 runs to 13 residues. CDR1 MNHEY and CDR2 SVGAGI come from the germline V gene. The CDR3 sequence is CAARLGRSETQYF. CDR3 nucleotides: TGTGCCGCACGACTGGGGAGATCAGAGACCCAGTACTTC.

This clonotype was seen ten or more times. The chain combines TRBV5-5 with TRBJ1-5; maybe TRBD1 (5 bases). The V end was cut by 4 bases, the J end by 6 bases, with 20 bases between. The CDR3 is made up of 16 amino acids. CDR1 and CDR2 from the germline V gene are SGHKS and YYEKEE (reference sequence). CDR3 protein: CASSPGGAGSGQPQHF. The CDR3 DNA reads as TGTGCCAGCAGCCCCGGAGGGGCGGGGTCGGGTCAGCCCCAGCATTTT.

The DNA for the CDR3 is TGTGCCAGCAGCCAACTAGCGGGGGGAACAGATACGCAGTATTTT. It is translated as CASSQLAGGTDTQYF. The chain couples TRBV7-9 to TRBJ2-3; the match to TRBD2 covers 12 bases. There are 15 residues in the CDR3. Trimming took 5 bases from V and 3 from J; bases not matched to a gene: 3. Germline CDR1 reads SEHNR; CDR2 reads FQNEAQ (reference sequence).

The chain couples TRBV20-1 to TRBJ2-2, with D possibly being TRBD1 or TRBD2 (5 bases each). Germline loops: CDR1 DFQATT, CDR2 SNEGSKA (reference sequence). There are 16 residues in the CDR3. Trimming took 0 bases from V and 2 from J, leaving 13 bases between them. The CDR3 loop reads CSARDSGTGNTGELFF. CDR3 nucleotide sequence: TGCAGTGCTAGAGATTCGGGGACGGGAAACACCGGGGAGCTGTTTTTT.